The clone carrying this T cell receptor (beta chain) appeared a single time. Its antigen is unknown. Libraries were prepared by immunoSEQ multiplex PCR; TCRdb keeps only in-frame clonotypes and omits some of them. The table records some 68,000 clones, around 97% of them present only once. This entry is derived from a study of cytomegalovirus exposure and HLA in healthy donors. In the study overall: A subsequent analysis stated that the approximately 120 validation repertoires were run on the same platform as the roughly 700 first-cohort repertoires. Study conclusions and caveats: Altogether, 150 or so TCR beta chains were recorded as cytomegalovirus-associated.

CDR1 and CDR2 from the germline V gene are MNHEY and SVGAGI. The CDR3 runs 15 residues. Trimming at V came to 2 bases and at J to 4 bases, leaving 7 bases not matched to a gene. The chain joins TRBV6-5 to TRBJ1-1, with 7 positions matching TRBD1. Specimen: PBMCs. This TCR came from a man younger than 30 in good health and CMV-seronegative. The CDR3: CASSYEGGGFTEAFF. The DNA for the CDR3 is TGTGCCAGCAGTTACGAAGGGGGCGGTTTCACTGAAGCTTTCTTT.